This is a list of T cell receptor beta chains from one sample in a study of radiotherapy plus CTLA-4 blockade in lung cancer. TCRdb's table, derived via immunoSEQ multiplex PCR, lists solely in-frame clones and lacks some. There are some 110,000 clones in the sample; about 85% occur only once, and 2% to 2.5% lies in the top ten. The sequencing here drew on peripheral blood, taken from a patient treated with radiotherapy plus ipilimumab. These receptors came from a human donor with non-small cell lung cancer that progressed on radiotherapy plus ipilimumab. Some clones in this sample may be carry-over from other donors' samples. CDR3s include the opening cysteine and the closing phenylalanine or tryptophan.

V: TRBV7-9
length: 11
J: TRBJ2-5
CDR3: CASSTYETQYF

V: TRBV7-8
length: 14
J: TRBJ2-7
CDR3: CASSAHGQGYEQYF

V: TRBV6-4
length: 14
J: TRBJ1-5
CDR3: CASSEDRGTGPQHF

V: TRBV7-9
length: 14
J: TRBJ1-1
CDR3: CASSFDREFAEAFF

V: TRBV11-3
length: 15
J: TRBJ2-1
CDR3: CASSRGQGTYNEQFF

V: TRBV4-2
length: 17
J: TRBJ2-3
CDR3: CASSQEYGGAGTDTQYF

V: TRBV6-4
length: 16
J: TRBJ1-2
CDR3: CASNPIAGQGPHGYTF

V: TRBV9
length: 13
J: TRBJ1-1
CDR3: CASTEAVGTEAFF

V: TRBV7-9
length: 16
J: TRBJ2-1
CDR3: CASNLARSLGYNEQFF

V: TRBV5-6
length: 16
J: TRBJ2-3
CDR3: CASSRILERGGDTQYF

V: TRBV7-3
length: 13
J: TRBJ2-2
CDR3: CASSFGGSGELFF

V: TRBV5-1
length: 13
J: TRBJ1-1
CDR3: CASSQGQNTEAFF

V: TRBV28
length: 13
J: TRBJ1-2
CDR3: CASSFGQEGGYTF

V: TRBV15
length: 14
J: TRBJ2-7
CDR3: CATSRRDSAYEQYF

V: TRBV27
length: 16
J: TRBJ2-1
CDR3: CASSSASGGFYNEQFF

V: TRBV30
length: 14
J: TRBJ2-3
CDR3: CAWTPGGSTDTQYF

V: TRBV6-1
length: 14
J: TRBJ2-2
CDR3: CASSDTPETGELFF

V: TRBV5-1
length: 15
J: TRBJ2-2
CDR3: CASSLQATNTGELFF

V: TRBV19
length: 14
J: TRBJ1-6
CDR3: CATKEGTYNSPLHF

V: TRBV7-6
length: 13
J: TRBJ2-5
CDR3: CASSRQRKETQYF

V: TRBV5-6
length: 14
J: TRBJ2-5
CDR3: CASSLLGGQETQYF

V: TRBV11-3
length: 16
J: .
CDR3: CASSSSGSGETYEQYF

V: TRBV18
length: 14
J: TRBJ1-2
CDR3: CASSPAGQLYGYTF

V: TRBV19
length: 15
J: TRBJ1-2
CDR3: CASLHPSGQGSGYTF

V: TRBV5-5
length: 16
J: TRBJ1-6
CDR3: CASSRAGQGAGSPLHF

V: TRBV7-3
length: 14
J: TRBJ2-5
CDR3: CASSPGSPGETQYF

V: TRBV9
length: 17
J: TRBJ2-3
CDR3: CASSVAPLWGGTDTQYF

V: TRBV2
length: 15
J: TRBJ1-4
CDR3: CASSENAGGNEKLFF

V: TRBV7-2
length: 16
J: TRBJ2-2
CDR3: CASSRSPTGFTGELFF

V: TRBV2
length: 14
J: TRBJ1-1
CDR3: CASSLTGFQAEAFF

V: TRBV2
length: 15
J: TRBJ1-3
CDR3: CARAGTKGSGNTIYF

V: TRBV10-3
length: 15
J: TRBJ2-2
CDR3: CAISAIDRDTGELFF

V: TRBV10-2
length: 17
J: TRBJ1-3
CDR3: CASSRSSRRASGNTIYF

V: TRBV5-1
length: 12
J: TRBJ2-5
CDR3: CASSHDQETQYF

V: TRBV5-1
length: 16
J: TRBJ2-5
CDR3: CASSSGDGFGFETQYF

V: TRBV7-3
length: 15
J: TRBJ2-3
CDR3: CASTLSGGDTDTQYF

V: TRBV10-2
length: 14
J: TRBJ1-2
CDR3: CASKAPLLFYGYTF

V: TRBV19
length: 16
J: TRBJ2-2
CDR3: CASSAHGQGAIGELFF

V: TRBV7-9
length: 11
J: TRBJ1-5
CDR3: CARIPYQPQHF

V: TRBV6-5
length: 14
J: TRBJ2-7
CDR3: CASSYRDSYYEQYF

V: TRBV9
length: 14
J: TRBJ2-5
CDR3: CASSVGSAQETQYF

V: TRBV5-1
length: 14
J: TRBJ1-3
CDR3: CASSLDGIGNTIYF

V: TRBV11-2
length: 13
J: TRBJ2-7
CDR3: CASSLVVSYEQYF

V: TRBV10-3
length: 11
J: TRBJ1-1
CDR3: CAIRGPRGAFF

V: TRBV2
length: 14
J: TRBJ2-3
CDR3: CASTSGGTTDTQYF

V: TRBV1
length: 15
J: TRBJ2-1
CDR3: CTSSQEFVSYNEQFF

V: TRBV20-1
length: 11
J: TRBJ1-1
CDR3: CSARTGWSAFF

V: TRBV7-2
length: 13
J: TRBJ1-1
CDR3: CASSLARQGRAFF

V: TRBV5-1
length: 16
J: TRBJ2-1
CDR3: CASRRSGGNSYNEQFF

V: TRBV5-1
length: 13
J: TRBJ2-5
CDR3: CASSWELKETQYF

V: TRBV6-4
length: 12
J: TRBJ2-3
CDR3: CASSDVPDTQYF

V: TRBV14
length: 13
J: TRBJ1-1
CDR3: CASSQYGSLEAFF

V: TRBV7-8
length: 14
J: TRBJ1-5
CDR3: CASSEDSFNQPQHF